This T cell receptor (beta chain) was identified during a study of CDR3 diversity in severe acne. Trimming cost V 6 bases and J 4 bases, with 13 bases left between them. CDR3 length: 14 residues. Germline V gene sequence: CDR1 SEHNR, CDR2 FQNEAQ (reference sequence). TCRdb reanalysed the PCR reads using MiXCR and keeps one entry per CDR3 protein. This table has around 85,000 distinct CDR3 sequences, 49% appearing once. The genes are TRBV7-9 and TRBJ1-5; TRBD1 might be the D (6 bases). This sequence originates from a male donor with severe acne vulgaris. The sample consisted of blood. The CDR3 DNA sequence: TGTGCCAGCAGTCTCGACAGGCCAAATCAGCCCCAGCATTTT. Its translation is CASSLDRPNQPQHF.